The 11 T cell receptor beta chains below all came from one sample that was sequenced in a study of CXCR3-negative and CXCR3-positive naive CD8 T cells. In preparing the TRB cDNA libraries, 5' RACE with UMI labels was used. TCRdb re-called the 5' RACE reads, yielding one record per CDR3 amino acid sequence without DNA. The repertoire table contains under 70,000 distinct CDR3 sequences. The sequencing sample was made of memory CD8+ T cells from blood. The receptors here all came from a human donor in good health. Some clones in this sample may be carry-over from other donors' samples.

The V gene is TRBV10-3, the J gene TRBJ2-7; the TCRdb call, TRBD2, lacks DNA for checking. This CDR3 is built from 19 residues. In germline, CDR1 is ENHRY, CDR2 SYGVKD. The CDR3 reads CAISGGFGLAGGRSYEQYF.

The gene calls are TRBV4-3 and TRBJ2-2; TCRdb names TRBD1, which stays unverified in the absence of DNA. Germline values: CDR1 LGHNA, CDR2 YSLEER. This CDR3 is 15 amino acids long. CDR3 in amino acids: CASSQDTGNTGELFF.

CDR3 sequence: CASNLGSYIPETRYNEQFF. V usage is TRBV6-5 and J usage is TRBJ2-1; TCRdb's D call, TRBD2, is unchecked because there is no DNA. The CDR3 has 19 amino acids. The germline CDR1 and CDR2 sequences are MNHEY and SVGAGI.

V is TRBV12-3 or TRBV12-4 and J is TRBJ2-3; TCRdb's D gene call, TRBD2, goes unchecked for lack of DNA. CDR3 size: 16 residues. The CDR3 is CASSSGLAGSTDTQYF.

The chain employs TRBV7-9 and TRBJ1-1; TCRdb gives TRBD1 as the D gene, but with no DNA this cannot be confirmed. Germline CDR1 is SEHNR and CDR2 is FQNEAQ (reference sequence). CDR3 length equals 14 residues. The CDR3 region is CASSSTGVNTEAFF.

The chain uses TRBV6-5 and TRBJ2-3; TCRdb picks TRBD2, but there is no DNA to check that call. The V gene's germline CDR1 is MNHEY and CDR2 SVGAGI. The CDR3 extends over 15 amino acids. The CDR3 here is CASSPGTRSTDTQYF.

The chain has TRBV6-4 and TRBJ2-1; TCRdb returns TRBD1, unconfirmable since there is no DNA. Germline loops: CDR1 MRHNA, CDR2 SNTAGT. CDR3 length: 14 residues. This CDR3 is CASSDRTGGNEQFF.

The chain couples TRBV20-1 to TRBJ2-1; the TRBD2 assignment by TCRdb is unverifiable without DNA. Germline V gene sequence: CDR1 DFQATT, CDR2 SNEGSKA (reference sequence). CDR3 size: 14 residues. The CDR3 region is CSASSGKDYNEQFF.

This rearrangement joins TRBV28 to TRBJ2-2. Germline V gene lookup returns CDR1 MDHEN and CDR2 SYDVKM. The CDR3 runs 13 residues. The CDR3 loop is CASSETNTGELFF.

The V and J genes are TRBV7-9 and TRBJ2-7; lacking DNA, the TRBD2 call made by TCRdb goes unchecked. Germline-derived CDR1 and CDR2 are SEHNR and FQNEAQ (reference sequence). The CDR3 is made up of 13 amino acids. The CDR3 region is CASRDSSSYEQYF.

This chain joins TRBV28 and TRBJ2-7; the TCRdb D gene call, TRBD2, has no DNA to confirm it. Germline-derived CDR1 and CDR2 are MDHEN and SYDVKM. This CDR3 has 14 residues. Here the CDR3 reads CASRPPAGVSEQYF.